Described below is a single TCR beta chain sequence and its context. Its specific antigen is unknown. No base quality values were provided; no much bigger clone lies one nucleotide off. This record comes from a study of cytomegalovirus exposure and HLA in healthy donors (dated by TCRdb to about 2017). Regarding the complete study: An earlier analysis of around 600 of the donors reported 250 to 300 Gb of sequence data and some 120 million unique TCR beta sequences from 190 million or so T cells. On average, over 200,000 unique TCR beta nucleotide sequences were sequenced per donor among a few hundred genotyped donors of the cohort, with 15% to 20% of those sequences being non-productive. In a later analysis, previously published TCR beta repertoires from 670 or so donors were re-analyzed and high-resolution HLA genotyping was added so that TCR occurrence patterns could be studied. An earlier analysis of 587 of the donors applied high-throughput TCR beta sequencing to assess whether each TCR beta V gene segment acted as functional or pseudogenic. Roughly 300 gigabases of sequencing data and some 85 million unique TCR sequences were included in an early release covering 500 to 750 HLA-typed donors. Genome-wide SNP genotypes for about 55% of the roughly 670 donors were used in a later genetic analysis, which treated that subset as a discovery cohort. Besides the first cohort of about 730 subjects, a separate validation cohort made up of 120 different subjects was used. The study aimed to test whether cataloging public T cell receptors could reveal signatures of past pathogen exposure. The genetic ancestry cluster associated with self-reported Caucasian donors included 81% of the approximately 430 genotyped donors. Every repertoire in the discovery cohort had been generated on one and the same sequencing platform. Donor age, sex, ethnicity and CMV serostatus were compiled together with the repertoire data. In the later analysis, no new phenotypic data were used to find candidate immune exposures; instead, reliance was placed on TCR beta sequences and their occurrence across donors. Roughly 5 DR-DQ haplotypes were treated as single units for association and clustering because of strong linkage in the cohort. To predict cytomegalovirus infection status, the study combined high-throughput TCR immunosequencing, statistical association of individual TCRs with disease status, and machine learning. Using immunosequencing, the study profiled T cell repertoires from 500 to 800 subjects and related those repertoires to cytomegalovirus serostatus. The number of typed donors differed by locus: about 620-640 for A, B, C, DRB1 and DQB1; about 520 for DQA1; 606 for DPA1; and around 490 for DPB1. HLA typing included class I and class II loci at four-digit resolution. Overall results and qualifications from the work: Some IMGT-functional V segments, including TRBV6-2 and TRBV6-3, could not be told apart with the 87-base-pair reads, so those segments were excluded. Linkage disequilibrium might explain the correlated functional status among segregating V segments, but an unknown experimental factor could not be excluded. Specific HLA alleles were associated with around 18,000 TCR beta sequences at a false discovery rate of 0.05 in a later analysis. Strong co-occurrence of HLA alleles, especially DR and DQ, made assigning TCR associations to individual alleles difficult. Roughly 17 rarely observed V segments, including chromosome 9 orphons, were excluded from the earlier analysis of approximately 500 of the donors because counts were too low. In the study, 150 to 200 TCR beta chains were listed as associated with cytomegalovirus. A cluster of highly shared sequence variants was judged likely to be a technical artifact of the sequencing pipeline. A later analysis reported that several top co-occurrence clusters appeared linked to parvovirus B19, influenza, CMV and Epstein-Barr virus. A later analysis found that most CMV-associated TCR beta chains appeared HLA-restricted, with HLA associations seemingly driven largely by CMV exposure. In an earlier analysis of more than 450 of the donors, most TCR beta V segments were observed in productive rearrangements about 87% or about 30% of the time, broadly matching IMGT annotations. It was suggested by the authors that the approach could potentially be generalized to other disease states and immunological phenotypes. For the cohort, immune exposure information was limited to CMV serostatus. V-gene and J-gene trimming of TCR beta chains was associated with a missense DCLRE1C variant in a later genetic analysis, and the association was replicated in an independent cohort. Cytomegalovirus status was reported to be diagnosed by the classifier with high specificity and sensitivity in both the original and validation cohorts. A few of the identified cytomegalovirus-associated TCR beta chains were confirmed in vitro to be specific for cytomegalovirus antigens. A later genetic analysis reported fewer N-insertions in productive TCRs among donors in an Asian-associated ancestry cluster than the roughly 620-donor mean. Roughly uniform sequencing depth across donors was assumed in presence/absence analyses, although this assumption may not hold. A further reported finding was that TCR beta sequences accurately predicted the HLA-A and HLA-B alleles for most subjects in the first cohort. Only TCR beta chains were sequenced in this cohort, and the absence of alpha or paired-chain data limited detectable features. HLA typing was unavailable for some donors at each locus, so association tests used only the typed subset. Compared with equally common non-associated chains, HLA-associated TCR beta chains in a later analysis were more clonally expanded and had lower generation probabilities. Most TCR sequences were observed very rarely across donors, whereas some public TCRs were present in many individuals. In a later analysis, the rate of TCR association differed among HLA loci, with DRB1 alleles having the most associated TCRs and HLA-C alleles having the fewest.

The cohort comprised under 700 healthy bone marrow donors. At the time of sampling, every cohort member was nominally healthy, though immune exposures that went unrecorded were likely present. The donor was CMV seronegative and was included in the group of several hundred seronegative cohort members. Every donor gave a peripheral blood sample, and the peripheral blood mononuclear cells from that sample were used for TCR beta sequencing. The Qiagen DNeasy Blood Extraction Kit was used to extract genomic DNA from the blood cell samples. Libraries were constructed by the immunoSEQ multiplex PCR assay. The multiplex PCR relied on a mix of 60 forward primers for TCR Vbeta segments and 13 reverse primers for TCR Jbeta segments. A multiplex PCR assay on genomic DNA amplified the CDR3 region of rearranged TCR beta genes. The amplified TCR beta libraries were sequenced on the Illumina HiSeq System as 87-base-pair reads. The paper's data handling went like this. A later analysis counted around 72 million unique TCR beta chains across the 640 or so repertoires, and around 9.9 million of these chains were shared by at least two donors. A nearest-neighbor algorithm error-corrected the raw reads and collapsed the reads into unique sequences, merging closely related sequences to remove PCR and sequencing errors. V, D and J gene segments were assigned by aligning CDR3 sequences to IMGT reference sequences. For a sequence to be retained, a match of at least six nucleotides was required to both a V gene segment and a J gene segment. Rearrangements were classified as productive when the CDR3 lacked stop codons and remained in frame with V and J, and all other rearrangements were classified as non-productive. Following IMGT convention, CDR3 was defined as the stretch from the second conserved V-encoded cysteine up to the conserved J-encoded phenylalanine. The earlier analysis of a few hundred of the donors excluded any sequence lacking an unambiguous match to a single V gene segment. In an earlier analysis of several hundred of the donors, V segments were called functional above 56.7% productive rearrangements and were called segregating when the between-donor standard deviation exceeded 5%. A statistical classification framework was built for diagnosing cytomegalovirus status from the catalog of TCR beta chain sequences. In a later analysis, TCR nucleotide sequences were compared against IMGT/GENE-DB human TR gene sequences so that V and J genes could be assigned. In a later analysis, CDR3 sequences and most-parsimonious VDJ recombination scenarios were assigned using the TCRdist pipeline. In a later analysis, each TCR beta chain was defined by its CDR3 amino acid sequence together with its V-gene family, and reads without a unique V-gene family were excluded. To address suspected cross-contamination and a sequencing artifact, a later analysis removed 592 highly shared, low-generation-probability nucleotide sequences. A later analysis calculated a clonal expansion index for each public chain from normalized within-repertoire ranks of inferred template counts. In a later analysis, generation probabilities were computed using a VDJ recombination model fitted to out-of-frame rearrangements, and the results were checked against IGoR. Hypergeometric tests were used in a later analysis to score TCR-TCR, TCR-HLA and TCR-CMV co-occurrence, with a repertoire-size bias correction applied to the TCR pairs. False discovery rates were estimated in a later analysis by permuting HLA or CMV assignments 20 times. In a later analysis, co-occurring TCRs were grouped using DBSCAN, and TCRdist sequence similarity was added for clustering within HLA-allele-positive subsets. For co-occurrence clustering, repertoires with fewer than 30,000 or more than 120,000 public chains were excluded, along with a handful of repertoires with anomalous nucleotide sharing. TCRdb holds this immuneACCESS table with in-frame rearrangements only. Some clones are missing; in checked studies, unresolved V genes explain under half, and the rest has no known cause. V and J calls plus clone size are reproduced from that table; the DNA served to infer D and trimming. Recorded for this sample are about 140,000 clones; over 65% of them occurred a single time. The biggest ten clones account for under 3% of the sample.

Including cysteine and phenylalanine, the CDR3 has 14 amino acids. Only the CDR3 portion is preserved as DNA: 42 bases, with reading frame beginning at the first base. CDR1 is given as MDHEN and CDR2 as SYDVKM, both from the germline V gene. Trimming takes 4 bases from V and 5 bases from J, and the germline ends sit 14 bases apart. The sequence derives from a female donor in good health and CMV-seronegative. The sequenced material came from PBMCs. The rearranged chain carries TRBV28 and TRBJ1-2, with the D gene call left open. This receptor has the CDR3 CASSYEGSPYGYTF. The nucleotide sequence is TGTGCCAGCAGTTATGAGGGTTCTCCTTATGGCTACACCTTC.